This T cell receptor (beta chain) was captured in a study of graft-versus-host responses after intestinal transplantation. Overall study context: All recipients got anti-thymocyte globulin induction, then tacrolimus and steroids for about 3 years. Study-level points and caveats: Levels of circulating GvH clones at their peak were associated with early post-transplant HvG declines. Among recipient marrow samples, GvH clones were found; some appeared first in ileum or blood.

The V segment lost 4 bases and the J segment 3 bases; nucleotides outside the gene matches: 7. The CDR3 loop spans 14 amino acids. From germline, CDR1 is SGHRS and CDR2 YFSETQ. On this clone itself: No antigen is known for it.

Clones were read by immunoSEQ multiplex PCR, and TCRdb kept only the in-frame ones, dropping some. The sample consists of fewer than 50,000 clones, roughly 90% of them appearing once. This chain uses TRBV5-1 with TRBJ2-7; 7 nucleotides line up with TRBD1. The sequence was obtained from a human patient who received an intestinal transplant, so some T cells may come from the graft donor. The sample here was PBMCs, taken 524 days after transplant. CDR3 in DNA: TGCGCCAGCAGCCCCTCGACAGGGTACTACGAGCAGTACTTC. Protein sequence: CASSPSTGYYEQYF.